This entry lists 29 T cell receptor beta chains sequenced from one sample in a study of regulatory T cells in long-lasting Graves disease. The time point is: persistent/refractory GD, antithyroid drugs over 5 years with positive TRAb. With RNA extracted from PBMCs as input, the TCR library was made. Combining iRepertoire HTBI primers with Arm-PCR of CDR3 regions, the authors built TCR beta libraries. TCRdb used MiXCR to reprocess the multiplex PCR reads, holding one entry per CDR3 protein. In the table there are roughly 450,000 distinct CDR3 sequences, less than 25% of which are singletons. The sequencing here drew on peripheral blood mononuclear cells (PBMCs), taken when the disease was refractory, from a patient treated with antithyroid drugs. The receptors here all came from a female donor with Graves disease.

This clonotype was counted many times. V and J are TRBV7-9 and TRBJ2-5; tentative D call: TRBD2 (5 bases). V lost 4 bases, J lost 5 bases, and 14 bases lay in between. The CDR3 loop spans 14 amino acids. Looked up from germline, CDR1 is SEHNR and CDR2 is FQNEAQ (reference sequence). The CDR3 nucleotides are TGTGCCAGCAGCTCGGGGAATCCGTGGGAGACCCAGTACTTC. The encoded protein is CASSSGNPWETQYF.

This clonotype was seen repeatedly, ten times or more. The chain carries TRBV28 and TRBJ2-6; D may be TRBD1 (6 bases). V was trimmed by 9 bases and J by 0 bases, leaving 15 bases between them. CDR3 length: 16 amino acids. CDR1 and CDR2 from the germline V gene are MDHEN and SYDVKM. The CDR3 protein is CASQGRGYSGANVLTF. CDR3 coding DNA: TGTGCCAGTCAGGGCAGGGGATACTCTGGGGCCAACGTCCTGACTTTC.

This clonotype was observed many times. The V call is TRBV6-5, the J call TRBJ2-7, with 8 bases aligning to TRBD1. The germline V gene encodes CDR1 MNHEY and CDR2 SVGAGI. V lost 2 bases and J lost 2; bases outside the gene matches: 2. This CDR3 region has 14 residues. For the CDR3, the DNA is TGTGCCAGCAGTTACCGGGACAGGACCTACGAGCAGTACTTC. It translates to CASSYRDRTYEQYF.

This clonotype was counted ten times or more. This chain links TRBV2 with TRBJ1-1; no clear D. Germline V gene lookup returns CDR1 SNHLY and CDR2 FYNNEI. The CDR3 runs 12 residues. V lost 6 bases and J lost 4, with 9 bases in between. CDR3 DNA sequence: TGTGCCAGCAGCGCCGGACGCACTGAAGCTTTCTTT. Protein: CASSAGRTEAFF.

Ten or more counts support this clonotype. J is TRBJ1-2 and V is TRBV20-1, with TRBD1 identical over 7 bases. There are 12 residues in the CDR3. Germline values: CDR1 DFQATT, CDR2 SNEGSKA (reference sequence). V was pared by 6 bases and J by 3 bases, with 4 bases of the junction left unmatched. In DNA, the CDR3 is TGCAGTGCAAGGGGGACAGACTATGGCTACACCTTC. This encodes CSARGTDYGYTF.

Worth noting for this clonotype: This likely comes from a read error, as the CDR3 has no conserved phenylalanine or tryptophan at its end. The DNA is left out, because the CDR3 cannot be placed on it with certainty; the CDR3 is given as TCRdb lists it. This chain connects TRBV28 to TRBJ1-1. The CDR3 has 8 amino acids, counting both end residues. Per the germline V gene, CDR1 is MDHEN and CDR2 is SYDVKM. The CDR3 spells CASSSHLP.

This clonotype has just a few counts. The chain links TRBV5-1 to TRBJ1-1; TRBD1 might be the D (6 bases). The germline V gene encodes CDR1 SGHRS and CDR2 YFSETQ. The V gene lost 4 bases and the J gene lost 5 bases, with 21 bases spanning the gap. This CDR3 has 16 amino acids. The CDR3 loop reads CASSQALGGSGTEAFF. In DNA form, the CDR3 reads TGCGCCAGCAGCCAGGCCTTGGGGGGCTCAGGGACTGAAGCTTTCTTT.

The table lists this clonotype with many counts. The rearrangement links TRBV2 to TRBJ2-2; the D is unclear. V lost 7 bases and J 5 bases, leaving 17 bases between the germline ends. CDR3 length: 15 residues. The germline gives CDR1 SNHLY, CDR2 FYNNEI. CDR3 DNA sequence: TGTGCCAGCACCCGGGTCCGGGTGGAGACCGGGGAGCTGTTTTTT. Its translation is CASTRVRVETGELFF.

This chain connects TRBV20-1 to TRBJ2-7; D is perhaps TRBD1 (6 bases). CDR1 and CDR2 from the germline V gene are DFQATT and SNEGSKA (reference sequence). The CDR3 runs to 13 residues. V was cut by 5 bases and J by 7 bases, with 18 bases left in between. The CDR3 protein is CSASGDTLGEQYF. The CDR3 bases are TGCAGTGCTTCCGGGGACACCCTCGGTGAGCAGTACTTC.

This clonotype was seen many times. The V gene is TRBV28, the J gene TRBJ1-5; 7 nucleotides line up with TRBD1. In germline, CDR1 is MDHEN, CDR2 SYDVKM. After removal of 4 bases from V and 5 bases from J, the junction contained 5 bases not matched to a gene. The CDR3 length is 14 residues. CDR3 in amino acids: CASSSWQGDQPQHF. The CDR3 DNA sequence: TGTGCCAGCAGTTCTTGGCAGGGGGATCAGCCCCAGCATTTT.

The table lists this clonotype with a few counts. This chain links TRBV20-1 with TRBJ1-5; D is possibly TRBD1 (6 bases). The CDR3 has 13 residues. Trimming removed 3 bases from V and 7 bases from J, with 13 bases in between. From germline, CDR1 is DFQATT and CDR2 SNEGSKA (reference sequence). CDR3 bases: TGCAGTGCTAGTCAAGGGGGGGGGCAGCCCCAGCATTTT. Amino acids: CSASQGGGQPQHF.

The chain uses TRBV7-9 and TRBJ2-1; D may be TRBD1 or TRBD2 (6 bases each). CDR3 length: 14 residues. Looked up from germline, CDR1 is SEHNR and CDR2 is FQNEAQ (reference sequence). The V end was cut by 4 bases, the J end by 7 bases, with 14 bases between. The CDR3 is CASSSLGGGNEQFF. The CDR3 nucleotides are TGTGCCAGCAGCTCGCTTGGAGGGGGTAATGAGCAGTTCTTC.

Ten or more counts support this clonotype. The V and J genes are TRBV6-1 and TRBJ2-2, with 13 bases lining up with TRBD2. This CDR3 comprises 16 residues. The ends lost 5 bases at V and 2 bases at J; junction bases unmatched: 2. Looked up from germline, CDR1 is MNHNS and CDR2 is SASEGT. CDR3 protein: CASSRLAGGNTGELFF. The CDR3 region has the DNA TGTGCCAGCAGTCGACTAGCGGGGGGTAACACCGGGGAGCTGTTTTTT.

The rearrangement links TRBV6-1 to TRBJ2-1; 8 bases fit TRBD1. V trimming: 6 bases; J trimming: 3 bases; junction bases outside the gene matches: 10. The CDR3 is 16 amino acids. The germline V gene has CDR1 MNHNS and CDR2 SASEGT. The CDR3 loop reads CASSLRTGFIYNEQFF. Written as DNA, the CDR3 is TGTGCCAGCAGCCTCCGGACAGGGTTTATCTACAATGAGCAGTTCTTC.

This clonotype occurred many times. V and J are TRBV10-3 and TRBJ1-2, with D hard to call. Per the germline V gene, CDR1 is ENHRY and CDR2 is SYGVKD. CDR3 size: 13 residues. Between the trimmed V and J ends, which lost 4 bases and 2 bases, there was a span of 8 bases. CDR3 region: CAISGMANYGYTF. The CDR3 coding sequence is TGTGCCATCAGTGGTATGGCGAACTATGGCTACACCTTC.

V gene TRBV5-1 combines with J gene TRBJ2-2, with D perhaps TRBD1 or TRBD2 (6 bases each). The ends were cut back, 1 base at V and 4 bases at J, with 11 bases in the middle. Germline V gives CDR1 SGHRS, CDR2 YFSETQ. This CDR3 comprises 15 residues. CDR3 DNA: TGCGCCAGCAGCTTGTTGGGGGGCAGCACCGGGGAGCTGTTTTTT. Its translation is CASSLLGGSTGELFF. The full variable domain, with the rest looked up from reference TRBV5-1 and TRBJ2-2, is KAGVTQTPRYLIKTRGQQVTLSCSPISGHRSVSWYQQTPGQGLQFLFEYFSETQRNKGNFPGRFSGRQFSNSRSEMNVSTLELGDSALYLCASSLLGGSTGELFFGEGSRLTVL.

This clonotype was counted a single time. This sequence may be a read error, since a much larger clone differs from it by one base. CDR3 sequence (DNA): TGTGCCAGCACACTAGCGGGACTCTACGGGCAGTACTTC. It translates to CASTLAGLYGQYF. This sequence joins TRBV6-1 and TRBJ2-7; TRBD2 agrees at 10 bases. The CDR3 loop spans 13 amino acids. Germline loops: CDR1 MNHNS, CDR2 SASEGT.

The chain is built from TRBV10-3 and TRBJ2-1; 10 nucleotides line up with TRBD1. The CDR3 loop spans 15 amino acids. The V gene's germline CDR1 is ENHRY and CDR2 SYGVKD. J was trimmed by 4 bases and V by 6 bases; bases with no gene match: 6. As DNA, the CDR3 is TGTGCCATCAGGGCCGGGACAGGGGAATACAATGAGCAGTTCTTC. Its translation is CAIRAGTGEYNEQFF.

The genes are TRBV7-9 and TRBJ1-4; D not resolved. Germline loops: CDR1 SEHNR, CDR2 FQNEAQ (reference sequence). V was trimmed by 2 bases and J by 0 bases, leaving 7 bases between them. This CDR3 region has 15 residues. DNA for the CDR3: TGTGCCAGCAGCTTAAGTAGTGCAACTAATGAAAAACTGTTTTTT. Protein product: CASSLSSATNEKLFF.

This clonotype was counted at least ten times. The J gene is TRBJ2-7, the V gene TRBV20-1, with D possibly being TRBD2 (5 bases). The CDR3 consists of 12 residues. V lost 6 bases and J 7 bases, leaving 16 bases between the germline ends. Germline lookup yields CDR1 DFQATT and CDR2 SNEGSKA (reference sequence). CDR3 loop: CSALDTGSEQYF. The DNA for the CDR3 is TGCAGTGCGCTAGATACGGGGTCGGAGCAGTACTTC.

This clonotype was detected a few times. The V gene is TRBV6-1, the J gene TRBJ2-5; TRBD1 or TRBD2 may be the D gene (6 bases each). CDR1 MNHNS and CDR2 SASEGT come from the germline V gene. The CDR3 spans 14 residues. V lost 8 bases, J lost 2 bases, and 15 bases lay in between. The CDR3, as DNA: TGTGCCAGCTCCAAGGGGGGACGGCAAGAGACCCAGTACTTC. Amino acids: CASSKGGRQETQYF.

The rearrangement joins TRBV20-1 to TRBJ2-7, with a possible D match to TRBD1 (7 bases). The germline V gene encodes CDR1 DFQATT and CDR2 SNEGSKA (reference sequence). CDR3 length equals 18 residues. V was clipped by 7 bases and J by 4 bases, with 32 bases between them. CDR3 loop: CSGQMEGRSGGGVYEQYF. The CDR3 DNA is TGCAGTGGTCAAATGGAGGGCAGGAGCGGAGGGGGCGTGTACGAGCAGTACTTC.

This clonotype was seen more than once but under ten times. This chain uses TRBV6-1 with TRBJ2-7, with 7 bases that match TRBD2. V was pared by 5 bases and J by 3 bases, with 16 bases of the junction left unmatched. This CDR3 contains 17 residues. Germline V CDR1 and CDR2: MNHNS, SASEGT. CDR3 nucleotide sequence: TGTGCCAGCAGTCCCCTCCTCCGGGACTATGGTAGCTACGAGCAGTACTTC. Protein: CASSPLLRDYGSYEQYF.

This clonotype was seen more than once but under ten times. This chain joins TRBV20-1 and TRBJ2-1; TRBD2 matches at 10 bases. Trimming at V came to 5 bases and at J to 6 bases, leaving 13 bases not matched to a gene. The germline gives CDR1 DFQATT, CDR2 SNEGSKA (reference sequence). The CDR3 contains 16 residues. DNA for the CDR3: TGCAGTGCTCCCGGTTATCTAGCGGGAGTTCCCAATGAGCAGTTCTTC. It codes for CSAPGYLAGVPNEQFF.

The rearrangement links TRBV4-1 to TRBJ1-6, with D perhaps TRBD1 (5 bases). Germline CDR1 MGHRA, CDR2 YSYEKL. This CDR3 has 15 amino acids. The germline V and J ends were trimmed by 5 bases and 9 bases, with 17 bases remaining between them. CDR3 sequence (DNA): TGCGCCAGCAGCGTACAGGTCTCGTCTAGTTCACCCCTCCACTTT. Protein: CASSVQVSSSSPLHF.

The V gene is TRBV27, the J gene TRBJ2-1; no clear D. This CDR3 contains 14 residues. Trimming cost V 3 bases and J 2 bases, with 8 bases left between them. Germline V gene data show CDR1 as MNHEY and CDR2 as SMNVEV (reference sequence). The CDR3 coding sequence is TGTGCCAGCAGTTTCCAGCGCACCTACAATGAGCAGTTCTTC. Protein product: CASSFQRTYNEQFF.

This clonotype has just one count. The chain has TRBV7-2 and TRBJ2-2; no clear D gene. The V gene's germline CDR1 is SGHTA and CDR2 FQGNSA. V lost 2 bases and J lost 5, with 6 bases in between. The CDR3 is made up of 13 amino acids. In DNA, the CDR3 is TGTGCCAGCAGCTTAAAAGTGACCGGGGAGCTGTTTTTT. Translation gives CASSLKVTGELFF.

The rearrangement joins TRBV19 to TRBJ2-7; D gene unclear. CDR3 length: 12 amino acids. Germline lookup yields CDR1 LNHDA and CDR2 SQIVND (reference sequence). V dropped 7 bases and J dropped 9 bases, with 16 bases sitting between them. The CDR3 reads CASTSTDTAQYF. CDR3 in DNA: TGTGCCAGTACCTCCACCGACACCGCGCAGTACTTC.

In its sample, this clonotype was seen a few times. The chain employs TRBV18 and TRBJ2-7; 10 bases fit TRBD2. There are 17 residues in the CDR3. Per germline, CDR1 KGHSH and CDR2 LQKENI. V trimming: 5 bases; J trimming: 4 bases; junction bases outside the gene matches: 14. The CDR3 sequence is CASSDLSSSGSWYEQYF. The DNA of the CDR3 is TGTGCCAGCTCAGATCTTTCCTCTAGCGGGAGTTGGTACGAGCAGTACTTC.